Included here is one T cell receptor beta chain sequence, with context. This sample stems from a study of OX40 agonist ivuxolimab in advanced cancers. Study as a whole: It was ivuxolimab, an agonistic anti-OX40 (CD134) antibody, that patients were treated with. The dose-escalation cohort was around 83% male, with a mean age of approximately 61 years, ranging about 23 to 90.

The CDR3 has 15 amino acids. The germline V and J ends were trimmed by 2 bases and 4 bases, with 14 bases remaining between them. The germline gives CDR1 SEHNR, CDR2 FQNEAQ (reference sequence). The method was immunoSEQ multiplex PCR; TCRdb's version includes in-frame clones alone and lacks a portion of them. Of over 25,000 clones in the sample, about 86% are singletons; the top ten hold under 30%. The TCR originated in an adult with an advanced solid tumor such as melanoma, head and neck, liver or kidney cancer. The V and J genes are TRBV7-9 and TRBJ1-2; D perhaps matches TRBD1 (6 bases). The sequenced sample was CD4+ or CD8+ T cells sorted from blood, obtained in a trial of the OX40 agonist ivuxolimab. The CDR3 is CASSLRGAPTYGYTF. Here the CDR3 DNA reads TGTGCCAGCAGCTTACGGGGGGCGCCTACCTATGGCTACACCTTC.